The clone carrying this T cell receptor (beta chain) has a count of ten or more. Its antigen is not known. Thyroid surgery was preceded by no treatment in any patient. The data belong to a study of metastatic and nonmetastatic thyroid tumors. Overall study context: Peripheral blood and tumor or nodule samples from malignant and benign thyroid patients were compared.

The germline V gene encodes CDR1 SGHVS and CDR2 FNYEAQ. The junction had 6 bases not matched to a gene; V was cut back by 0 bases and J by 3 bases. The CDR3 has 16 residues. Study-wide findings and caveats: Reportedly, malignant thyroid tumors had significantly higher TCR beta diversity than benign nodules, in blood and tumor.

Per the original data handling: Researchers built a distant-metastasis classifier for papillary thyroid cancer that drew on CDR3 differences across clinicopathological groups. MiXCR re-clonotyped the PCR reads for TCRdb. In this record, the V and J calls reflect TCRdb's handling and not the investigators' own analysis. This table has over 25,000 clones, about 15% appearing once. Sequencing input: blood. V and J are TRBV7-6 and TRBJ2-3; the match to TRBD2 covers 7 bases. The clonotype originates from a male donor with papillary thyroid cancer or a benign thyroid nodule (not recorded which). Some clones in this sample may be carry-over from other donors' samples. The CDR3: CASSLAIGGRTDTQYF. CDR3 sequence (DNA): TGTGCCAGCAGCTTAGCGATCGGGGGGAGGACAGATACGCAGTATTTT.